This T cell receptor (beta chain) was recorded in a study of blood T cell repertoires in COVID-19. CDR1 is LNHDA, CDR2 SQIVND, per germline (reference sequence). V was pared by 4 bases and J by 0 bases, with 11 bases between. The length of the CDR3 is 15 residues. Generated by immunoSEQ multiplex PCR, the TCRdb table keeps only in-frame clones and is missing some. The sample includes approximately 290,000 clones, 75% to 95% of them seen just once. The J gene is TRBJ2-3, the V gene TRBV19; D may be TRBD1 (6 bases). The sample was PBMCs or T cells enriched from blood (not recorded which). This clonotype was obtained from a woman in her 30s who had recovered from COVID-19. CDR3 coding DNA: TGTGCCAGTAGTAGGGGGCGGCATAGCACAGATACGCAGTATTTT. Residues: CASSRGRHSTDTQYF. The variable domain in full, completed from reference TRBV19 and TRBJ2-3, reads DGGITQSPKYLFRKEGQNVTLSCEQNLNHDAMYWYRQDPGQGLRLIYYSQIVNDFQKGDIAEGYSVSREKKESFPLTVTSAQKNPTAFYLCASSRGRHSTDTQYFGPGTRLTVL.